The rows below give T cell receptor beta chains drawn from one sample of a study of control samples from healthy donors and cancer patients. Clones were sequenced by immunoSEQ multiplex PCR, and TCRdb holds only the in-frame ones, with some missing. Of approximately 170,000 clones in the sample, 85% to 90% were seen once. The sequenced sample was blood. Every receptor here comes from a woman between 50 and 59 years old in good health. The CDR3 runs from the conserved cysteine through the conserved F or W. The D gene is left open where the match is weak. Some rows mark clone size as missing; the rest say once, few, many or name a class of expanded clone.

D gene	clone size	V gene	J gene	CDR3 DNA	CDR3 protein
TRBD2	once	TRBV5-6	TRBJ2-7	TGTGCCAGCAGCTTGTTTGGGACTACCCTCCCCTACGAGCAGTACTTC	CASSLFGTTLPYEQYF
NA	NA	TRBV3-1/TRBV3-2	TRBJ1-3	TGTGCCAGCAGCCAAGTCGAGGGAAACACCATATATTTT	CASSQVEGNTIYF
NA	NA	TRBV11-2	TRBJ2-5	TGTGCCAGCAGCTTAGTGGGTCAAGAGACCCAGTACTTC	CASSLVGQETQYF
NA	NA	TRBV5-1	TRBJ1-2	TGCGCCAGCAGCTTGGCCGGAGCCAGTTCTAACTATGGCTACACCTTC	CASSLAGASSNYGYTF
TRBD1	NA	TRBV5-5	TRBJ1-5	TGTGCCAGCAGCTTGGGGGGGACAGGGGGACAGCCCCAGCATTTT	CASSLGGTGGQPQHF
TRBD1	NA	TRBV3-1/TRBV3-2	TRBJ2-7	TGTGCCAGCAGCCAAGATGACAGGGCGGAGCAGTACTTC	CASSQDDRAEQYF
TRBD2	once	TRBV7-3	TRBJ2-1	TGTGCCAGCAGCTTAACGCCTAGCGGTTACAATGAGCAGTTCTTC	CASSLTPSGYNEQFF
NA	NA	TRBV4-3	TRBJ2-1	TGCGCCAGCAGCCAAGAGGTTTACAATGAGCAGTTCTTC	CASSQEVYNEQFF
NA	NA	TRBV5-1	TRBJ1-5	TGCGCCAGCAGCTTAGCGGGGGGCCGCAATCAGCCCCAGCATTTT	CASSLAGGRNQPQHF
TRBD1	NA	TRBV11-2	TRBJ1-1	TGTGCCAGCAGCTTACAGGGGGTCAAAGGGGCTTTCTTT	CASSLQGVKGAFF
NA	once	TRBV5-1	TRBJ2-2	TGCGCCAGCAGCTTTAACGCGGCTGGCACCGGGGAGCTGTTTTTT	CASSFNAAGTGELFF
NA	NA	TRBV29-1	TRBJ1-1	TGCAGCGCCTGGATGGGGCCTAACACTGAAGCTTTCTTT	CSAWMGPNTEAFF
NA	NA	TRBV6-5	TRBJ2-1	TGTGCCAGCAGTTACCTAGCCAGTAACAATGAGCAGTTCTTC	CASSYLASNNEQFF
NA	once	TRBV5-1	TRBJ2-7	TGCGCCAGCAGCTCAAGGGGGTACGAGCAGTACTTC	CASSSRGYEQYF
TRBD1	NA	TRBV28	TRBJ2-3	TGTGCCAGCAGGCGGGCAGGGACAGGGAGGACAGATACGCAGTATTTT	CASRRAGTGRTDTQYF
NA	NA	TRBV5-1	TRBJ2-2	TGCGCCAGCAGCTTGGCGGGTGGGGCCGGGGAGCTGTTTTTT	CASSLAGGAGELFF
TRBD1	NA	TRBV2	TRBJ2-3	TGTGCCAGCAGTTTAACCGGGACAGGGGGCCCCTCTAGCACAGATACGCAGTATTTT	CASSLTGTGGPSSTDTQYF
NA	few	TRBV18	TRBJ1-1	TGTGCCAGCTCATCAAACAGGGTCACTGAAGCTTTCTTT	CASSSNRVTEAFF
NA	NA	TRBV27	TRBJ1-3	TGTGCCAGCAGGCCCCTCTCTGGAAACACCATATATTTT	CASRPLSGNTIYF
NA	NA	TRBV29-1	TRBJ1-2	TGCAGCGTTTCCCCGAGACAGGACCCTTATGGCTACACCTTC	CSVSPRQDPYGYTF
NA	NA	TRBV9	TRBJ1-1	TGTGCCAGCAGCAGGGAGACAGCCGGTAACACTGAAGCTTTCTTT	CASSRETAGNTEAFF
NA	once	TRBV12-3/TRBV12-4	TRBJ1-2	TGTGCCAGCAGTTTGTTGCAGGGGTACGGCTACACCTTC	CASSLLQGYGYTF
NA	NA	TRBV30	TRBJ2-5	TGTGCCTGGAGTGCTAATCGAGGCGAGACCCAGTACTTC	CAWSANRGETQYF
NA	NA	TRBV6-6	TRBJ2-2	TGTGCCAGCAGTCCAGTTGTGGGGAGGACCGGGGAGCTGTTTTTT	CASSPVVGRTGELFF
NA	once	TRBV5-6	TRBJ2-7	TGTGCCAGCAGCTCCGGGCGGGATGTTTACGAGCAGTACTTC	CASSSGRDVYEQYF
NA	once	TRBV21-1	TRBJ1-2	TGTGCCAGCAGTCGGACAGTGGGCTATGGCTACACCTTC	CASSRTVGYGYTF
NA	once	TRBV7-2	TRBJ1-6	NA	CASSSSGQGNSPLHF
NA	once	TRBV30	TRBJ2-5	TGTGCCTGGAGTAGGTACGGCCAAGAGACCCAGTACTTC	CAWSRYGQETQYF
NA	NA	TRBV25-1	TRBJ1-5	TGTGCCAGCAGTGAATGGGGGAATCAGCCCCAGCATTTT	CASSEWGNQPQHF
TRBD1	NA	TRBV11-3	TRBJ2-1	TGTGCCAGCAGCTCACAGGGGGCGCACAATGAGCAGTTCTTC	CASSSQGAHNEQFF
NA	NA	TRBV10-3	TRBJ1-4	TGTGCCATCAGTGATAAGGGAGGGGATGAAAAACTGTTTTTT	CAISDKGGDEKLFF
NA	NA	TRBV7-3	TRBJ1-2	TGTGCCAGCAGCCCGCGGACAGCGACTAACTATGGCTACACCTTC	CASSPRTATNYGYTF
NA	NA	TRBV3-1/TRBV3-2	TRBJ1-2	TGTGCCAGCAGCCAAGATTGGGGGGGCGGCAGAGTCTATGGCTACACCTTC	CASSQDWGGGRVYGYTF
NA	NA	TRBV19	TRBJ2-1	TGTGCCAGTAGTCCCCCGTTGGTCTACAATGAGCAGTTCTTC	CASSPPLVYNEQFF
NA	NA	TRBV19	TRBJ2-5	TGTGCCAGTAGTAGGGGACCCCAAGAGACCCAGTACTTC	CASSRGPQETQYF
TRBD2	NA	TRBV5-6	TRBJ2-2	TGTGCCAGCAGCTCGATAGCGGGAGTGGCCGGGGAGCTGTTTTTT	CASSSIAGVAGELFF
NA	NA	TRBV9	TRBJ2-3	TGTGCCAGCAGCGTAGCTCGAGTTGCAGAGGCGGGCACGCAGTATTTT	CASSVARVAEAGTQYF
NA	NA	TRBV28	TRBJ2-1	TGTGCCAGCTCGGGGGCTACCTACAATGAGCAGTTCTTC	CASSGATYNEQFF
NA	NA	TRBV5-4	TRBJ2-5	TGTGCCAGCAGCTTGGGGTTCGAGACCCAGTACTTC	CASSLGFETQYF
NA	NA	TRBV12-3/TRBV12-4	TRBJ1-2	TGTGCCAGCAGTTTAGTGGGGGCGAATGGCTACACCTTC	CASSLVGANGYTF
TRBD1	NA	TRBV5-4	TRBJ2-7	TGTGCCAGCAGCCTAGGGGGACAGGCGACCTACGAGCAGTACTTC	CASSLGGQATYEQYF
NA	NA	TRBV19	TRBJ2-3	TGTGCCAGTACCAAGGGGGGAAGTACAGATACGCAGTATTTT	CASTKGGSTDTQYF
NA	NA	TRBV14	TRBJ1-3	TGTGCCAGCACGGGAAACTCTGGAAACACCATATATTTT	CASTGNSGNTIYF
NA	NA	TRBV5-4	TRBJ1-2	TGTGCCAGCAGCCCCCGGGCGGGGAATTCTAACTATGGCTACACCTTC	CASSPRAGNSNYGYTF
TRBD1	NA	TRBV5-1	TRBJ2-7	TGCGCCAGCAGCTTTGGGACAGGGCTCTACGAGCAGTACTTC	CASSFGTGLYEQYF